Below are 7 T cell receptor beta chains sequenced from a single sample in a study of molecular identifiers for immune sequencing clone quantification. One entry per CDR3 protein, called by TCRdb with MiXCR from the PCR reads. The sample carries fewer than 75,000 distinct CDR3 sequences, less than 20% recorded once. The material sequenced was naive CD8+ T cells from blood, with Jurkat cell RNA spiked in. This sample's subset: FACS-sorted CD8+CD4-CCR7+CD45RA+ naive T cells. These receptors were collected from a human donor in good health. Some libraries in this study had Jurkat cell RNA spiked in.

The count of this clonotype is one. The genes are TRBV28 and TRBJ1-2; D gene uncertain. Between the trimmed V and J ends, which lost 4 bases and 6 bases, there was a span of 15 bases. The germline V gene has CDR1 MDHEN and CDR2 SYDVKM. The CDR3 spans 14 residues. As DNA, the CDR3 is TGTGCCAGCAGTTCCTTTTTTAAGGCCGATGGCTACACCTTC. The encoded protein is CASSSFFKADGYTF.

This clonotype has just one count. A single base separates this from a much larger clone, so it may be a read error. The missing conserved phenylalanine or tryptophan at the end of this CDR3 makes a read error likely. The J gene is TRBJ2-5, the V gene TRBV19; weak D call: TRBD2 (6 bases). Germline V gene sequence: CDR1 LNHDA, CDR2 SQIVND (reference sequence). CDR3 size: 14 residues. Trimming removed 5 bases from V and 5 bases from J, with 15 bases in between. DNA of the CDR3: TGTGCCAGTAGTTCAGGGACTCCTGCGGAGACCCAGTACTAC. Protein product: CASSSGTPAETQYY.

Details on this clonotype: Being one base from a much bigger clone, this may be a read error. This chain connects TRBV13 to TRBJ1-1; D unresolved. This CDR3 comprises 12 residues. The germline V and J ends were trimmed by 8 bases and 8 bases, with 15 bases remaining between them. CDR1 and CDR2 from the germline V gene are PRHDT and FYEKMQ (reference sequence). The CDR3 coding sequence is TGTGCCAGCGGCAGCCCGCGCACCGAAGCTTTCTTT. Translation gives CASGSPRTEAFF.

This clonotype was picked up many times. This chain uses TRBV28 with TRBJ2-1; D ambiguous. Germline CDR1 MDHEN, CDR2 SYDVKM. Trimming cost V 4 bases and J 0 bases, with 16 bases left between them. The CDR3 is 17 residues long. As DNA, the CDR3 is TGTGCCAGCAGTTCCCGTCGAAGCGAGAGCTCCTACAATGAGCAGTTCTTC. Encoded protein: CASSSRRSESSYNEQFF.

The chain has TRBV15 and TRBJ2-1; the match to TRBD2 covers 7 bases. This CDR3 spans 15 amino acids. Germline trimming cut 3 bases from V and 3 bases from J; bases unmatched to any gene: 5. Germline CDR1 reads LNHNV; CDR2 reads YYDKDF (reference sequence). CDR3 sequence: CATSRVLADYNEQFF. The CDR3 region has the DNA TGTGCCACCAGCAGGGTCCTAGCGGACTACAATGAGCAGTTCTTC.

This clonotype was recorded at least ten times. The CDR3 DNA reads as TGTGCCAGCAGGCAGGACAGAGTCATGAACACTGAAGCTTTCTTT. It specifies CASRQDRVMNTEAFF. This chain connects TRBV6-2 or TRBV6-3 to TRBJ1-1, with a possible D match to TRBD1 (6 bases). The germline V gene encodes CDR1 MNHEY and CDR2 SVGEGT. Trimming pared 6 bases from V and 0 bases from J, leaving 14 bases between. CDR3 size: 15 residues.

This clonotype showed up just once. A read error is possible here, since a much larger clone lies one base away. The V call is TRBV27, the J call TRBJ2-1, with 7 positions matching TRBD1. The CDR3 totals 13 residues. Germline assignment: CDR1 MNHEY and CDR2 SMNVEV (reference sequence). This CDR3 reads CASSFTGVNEQIF. The CDR3 bases are TGTGCCAGCAGTTTCACAGGGGTCAATGAGCAGATCTTC.